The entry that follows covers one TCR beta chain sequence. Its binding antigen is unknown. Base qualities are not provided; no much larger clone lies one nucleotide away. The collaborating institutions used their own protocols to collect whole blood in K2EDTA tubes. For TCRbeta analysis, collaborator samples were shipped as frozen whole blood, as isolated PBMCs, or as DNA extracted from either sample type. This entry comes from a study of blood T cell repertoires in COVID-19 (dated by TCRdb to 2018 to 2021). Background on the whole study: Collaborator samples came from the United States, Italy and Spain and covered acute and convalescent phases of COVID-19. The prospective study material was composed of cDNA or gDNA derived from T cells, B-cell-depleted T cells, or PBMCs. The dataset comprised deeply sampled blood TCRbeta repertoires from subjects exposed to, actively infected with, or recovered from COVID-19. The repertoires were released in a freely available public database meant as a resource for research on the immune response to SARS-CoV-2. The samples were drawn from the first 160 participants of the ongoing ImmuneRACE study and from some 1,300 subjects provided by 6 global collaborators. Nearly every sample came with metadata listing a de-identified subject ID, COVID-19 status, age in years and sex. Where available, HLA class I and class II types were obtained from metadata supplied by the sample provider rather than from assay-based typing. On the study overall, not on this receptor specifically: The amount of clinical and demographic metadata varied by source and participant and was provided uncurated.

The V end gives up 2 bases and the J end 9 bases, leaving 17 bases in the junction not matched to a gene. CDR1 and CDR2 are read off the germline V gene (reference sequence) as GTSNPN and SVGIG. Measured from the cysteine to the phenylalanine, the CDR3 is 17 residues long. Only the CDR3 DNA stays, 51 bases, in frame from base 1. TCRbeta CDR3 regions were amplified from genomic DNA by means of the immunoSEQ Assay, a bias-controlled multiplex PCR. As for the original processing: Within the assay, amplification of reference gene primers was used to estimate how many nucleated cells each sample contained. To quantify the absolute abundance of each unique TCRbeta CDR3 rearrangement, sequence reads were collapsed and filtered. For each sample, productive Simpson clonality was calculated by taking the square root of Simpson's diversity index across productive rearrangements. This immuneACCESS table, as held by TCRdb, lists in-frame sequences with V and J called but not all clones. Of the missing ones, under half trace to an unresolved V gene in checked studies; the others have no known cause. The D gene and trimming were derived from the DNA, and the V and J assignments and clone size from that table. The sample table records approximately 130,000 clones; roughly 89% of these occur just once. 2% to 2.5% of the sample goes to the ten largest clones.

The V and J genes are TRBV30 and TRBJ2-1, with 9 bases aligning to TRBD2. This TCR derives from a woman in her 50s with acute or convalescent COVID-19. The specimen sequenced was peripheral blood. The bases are TGTGCCTGGAGTTTTGGGGTGGCGGGGGGGACCTACGCTGAGCAGTTCTTC. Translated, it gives CAWSFGVAGGTYAEQFF.